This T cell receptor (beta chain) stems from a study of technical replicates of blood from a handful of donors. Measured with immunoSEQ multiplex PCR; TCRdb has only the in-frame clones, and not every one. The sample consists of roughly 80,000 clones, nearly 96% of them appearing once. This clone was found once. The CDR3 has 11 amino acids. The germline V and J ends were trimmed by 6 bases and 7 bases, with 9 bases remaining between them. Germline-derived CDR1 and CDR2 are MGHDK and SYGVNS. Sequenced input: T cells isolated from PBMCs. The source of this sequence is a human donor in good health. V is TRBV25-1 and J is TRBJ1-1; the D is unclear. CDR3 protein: CASRRYNEAFF. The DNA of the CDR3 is TGTGCCAGCAGAAGATACAATGAAGCTTTCTTT.